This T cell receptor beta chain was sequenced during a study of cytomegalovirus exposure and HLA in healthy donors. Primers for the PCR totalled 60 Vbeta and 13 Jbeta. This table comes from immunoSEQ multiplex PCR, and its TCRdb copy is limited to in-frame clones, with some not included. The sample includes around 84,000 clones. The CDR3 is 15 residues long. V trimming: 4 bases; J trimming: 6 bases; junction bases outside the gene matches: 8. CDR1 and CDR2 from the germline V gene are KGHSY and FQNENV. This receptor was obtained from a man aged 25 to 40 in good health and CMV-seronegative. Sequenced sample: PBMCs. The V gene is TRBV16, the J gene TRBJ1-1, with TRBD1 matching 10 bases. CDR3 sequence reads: CASSPLRDRGSEAFF. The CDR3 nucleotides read TGTGCCAGCAGCCCGCTCCGGGACAGGGGTTCTGAAGCTTTCTTT.